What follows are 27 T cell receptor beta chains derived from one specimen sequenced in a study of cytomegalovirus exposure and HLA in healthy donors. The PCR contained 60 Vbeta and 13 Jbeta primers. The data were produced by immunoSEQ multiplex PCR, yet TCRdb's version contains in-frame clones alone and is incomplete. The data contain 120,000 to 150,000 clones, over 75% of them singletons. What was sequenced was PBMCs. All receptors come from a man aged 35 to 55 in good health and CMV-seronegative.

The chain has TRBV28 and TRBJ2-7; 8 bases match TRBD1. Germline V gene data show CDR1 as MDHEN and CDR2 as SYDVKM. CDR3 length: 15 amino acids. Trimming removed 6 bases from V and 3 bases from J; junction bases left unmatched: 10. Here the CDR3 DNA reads TGTGCCAGCAGCCCTACCGGGACAGGAGGCTACGAGCAGTACTTC. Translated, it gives CASSPTGTGGYEQYF.

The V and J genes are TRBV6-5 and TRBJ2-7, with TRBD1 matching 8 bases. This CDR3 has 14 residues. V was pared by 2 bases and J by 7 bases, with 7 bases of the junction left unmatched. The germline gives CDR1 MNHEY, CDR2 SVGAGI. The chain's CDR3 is CASSYVTGDGEQYF. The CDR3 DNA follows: TGTGCCAGCAGTTACGTGACAGGGGATGGGGAGCAGTACTTC.

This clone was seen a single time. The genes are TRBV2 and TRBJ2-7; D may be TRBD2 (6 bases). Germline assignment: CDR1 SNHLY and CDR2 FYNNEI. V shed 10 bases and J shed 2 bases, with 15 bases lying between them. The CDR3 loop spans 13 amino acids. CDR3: CANSGSTTYEQYF. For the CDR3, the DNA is TGTGCCAATAGCGGCAGTACTACCTACGAGCAGTACTTC.

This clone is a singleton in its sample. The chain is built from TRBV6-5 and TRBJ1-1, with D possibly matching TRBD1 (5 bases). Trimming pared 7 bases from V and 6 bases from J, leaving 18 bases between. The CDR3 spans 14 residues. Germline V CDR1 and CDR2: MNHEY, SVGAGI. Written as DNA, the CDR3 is TGTGCCAGCACCGAGGAGGGACCGCTCGCTGAAGCTTTCTTT. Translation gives CASTEEGPLAEAFF.

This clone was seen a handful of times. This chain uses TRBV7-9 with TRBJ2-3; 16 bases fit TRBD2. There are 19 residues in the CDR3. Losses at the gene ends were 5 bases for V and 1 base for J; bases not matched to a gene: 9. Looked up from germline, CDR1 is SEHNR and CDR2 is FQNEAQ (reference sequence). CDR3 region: CASSPGLAGGRSGTDTQYF. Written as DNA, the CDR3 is TGTGCCAGCAGCCCGGGACTAGCGGGAGGGAGATCCGGCACAGATACGCAGTATTTT.

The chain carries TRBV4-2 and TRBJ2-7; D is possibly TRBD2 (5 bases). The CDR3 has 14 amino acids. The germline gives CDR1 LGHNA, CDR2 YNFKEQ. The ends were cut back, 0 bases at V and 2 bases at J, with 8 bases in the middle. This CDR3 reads CASSQDAGPYEQYF. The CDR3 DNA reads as TGTGCCAGCAGCCAAGACGCGGGTCCCTACGAGCAGTACTTC.

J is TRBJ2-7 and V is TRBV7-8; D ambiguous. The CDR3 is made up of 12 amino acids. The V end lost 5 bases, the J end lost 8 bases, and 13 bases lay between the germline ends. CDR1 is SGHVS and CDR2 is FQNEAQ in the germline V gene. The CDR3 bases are TGTGCCAGCAGCACCGGTGGTAATCAGCAGTACTTC. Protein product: CASSTGGNQQYF.

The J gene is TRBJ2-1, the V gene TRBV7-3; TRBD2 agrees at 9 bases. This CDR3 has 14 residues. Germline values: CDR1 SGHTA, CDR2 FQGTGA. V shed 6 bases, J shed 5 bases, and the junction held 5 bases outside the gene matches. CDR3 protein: CASRLVAGDNEQFF. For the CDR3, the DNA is TGTGCCAGCAGGCTCGTAGCGGGGGACAATGAGCAGTTCTTC.

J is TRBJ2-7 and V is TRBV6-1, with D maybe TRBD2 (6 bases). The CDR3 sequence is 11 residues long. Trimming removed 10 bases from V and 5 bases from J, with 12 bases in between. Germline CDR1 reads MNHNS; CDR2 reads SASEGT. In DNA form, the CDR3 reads TGTGCCACAAACCTAGCGAACGAGCAGTACTTC. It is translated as CATNLANEQYF.

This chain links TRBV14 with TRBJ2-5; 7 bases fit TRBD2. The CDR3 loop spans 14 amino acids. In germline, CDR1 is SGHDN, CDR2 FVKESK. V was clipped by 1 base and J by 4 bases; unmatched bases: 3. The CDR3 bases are TGTGCCAGCAGCCAAGTGGGAGGGTTAGAGACCCAGTACTTC. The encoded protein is CASSQVGGLETQYF.

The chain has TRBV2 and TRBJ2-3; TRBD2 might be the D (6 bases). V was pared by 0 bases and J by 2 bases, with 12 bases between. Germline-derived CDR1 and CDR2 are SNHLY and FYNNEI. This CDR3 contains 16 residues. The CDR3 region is CASSEALGGATDTQYF. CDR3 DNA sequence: TGTGCCAGCAGTGAAGCGCTTGGCGGGGCCACAGATACGCAGTATTTT.

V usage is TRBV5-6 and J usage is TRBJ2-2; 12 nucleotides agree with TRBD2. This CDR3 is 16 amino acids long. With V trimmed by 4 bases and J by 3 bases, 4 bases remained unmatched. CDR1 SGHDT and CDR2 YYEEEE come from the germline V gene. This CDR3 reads CASSRRLAGDTGELFF. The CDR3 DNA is TGTGCCAGCAGCCGGCGACTAGCGGGAGACACCGGGGAGCTGTTTTTT.

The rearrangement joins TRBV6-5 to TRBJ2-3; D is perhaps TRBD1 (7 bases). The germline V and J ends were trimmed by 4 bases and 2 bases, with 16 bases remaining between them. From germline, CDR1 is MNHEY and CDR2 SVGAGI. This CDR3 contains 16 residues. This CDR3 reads CASSCSGDRHTDTQYF. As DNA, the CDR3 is TGTGCCAGCAGTTGCTCGGGGGACAGACACACAGATACGCAGTATTTT.

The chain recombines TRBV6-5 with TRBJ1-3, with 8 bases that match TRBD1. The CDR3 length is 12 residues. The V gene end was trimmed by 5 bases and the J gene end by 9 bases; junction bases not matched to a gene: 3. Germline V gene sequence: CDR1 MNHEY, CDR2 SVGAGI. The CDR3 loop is CASSDRGATIYF. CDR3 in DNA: TGTGCCAGCAGTGACAGGGGAGCCACCATATATTTT.

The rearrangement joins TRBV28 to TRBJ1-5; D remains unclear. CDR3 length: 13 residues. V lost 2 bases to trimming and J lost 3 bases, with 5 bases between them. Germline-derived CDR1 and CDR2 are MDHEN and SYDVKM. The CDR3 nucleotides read TGTGCCAGCAGTTTAGCGAACAATCAGCCCCAGCATTTT. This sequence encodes CASSLANNQPQHF.

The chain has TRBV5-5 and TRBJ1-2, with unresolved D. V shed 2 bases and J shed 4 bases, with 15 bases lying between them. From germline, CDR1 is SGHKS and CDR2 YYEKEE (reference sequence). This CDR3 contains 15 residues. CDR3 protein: CASSFRGLGGYGYTF. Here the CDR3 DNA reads TGTGCCAGCAGCTTTCGAGGACTCGGCGGCTATGGCTACACCTTC.

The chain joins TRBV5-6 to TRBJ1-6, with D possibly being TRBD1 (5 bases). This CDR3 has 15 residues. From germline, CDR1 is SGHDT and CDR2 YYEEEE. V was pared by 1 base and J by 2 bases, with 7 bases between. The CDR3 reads CASSLRGTYNSPLHF. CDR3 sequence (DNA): TGTGCCAGCAGCTTGAGGGGCACCTATAATTCACCCCTCCACTTT.

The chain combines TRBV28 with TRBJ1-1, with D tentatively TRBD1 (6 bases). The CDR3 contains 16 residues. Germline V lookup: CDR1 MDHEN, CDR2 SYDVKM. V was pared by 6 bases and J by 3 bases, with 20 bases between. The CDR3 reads CASSHRVLSLDTEAFF. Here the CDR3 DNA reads TGTGCCAGCAGCCACAGGGTTTTGAGTTTGGACACTGAAGCTTTCTTT.

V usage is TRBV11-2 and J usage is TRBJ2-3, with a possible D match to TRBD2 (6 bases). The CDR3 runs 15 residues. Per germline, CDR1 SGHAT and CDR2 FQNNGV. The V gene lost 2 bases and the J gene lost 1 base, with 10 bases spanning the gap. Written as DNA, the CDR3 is TGTGCCAGCAGCTTACGCGGGGCGGGCACAGATACGCAGTATTTT. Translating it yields CASSLRGAGTDTQYF.

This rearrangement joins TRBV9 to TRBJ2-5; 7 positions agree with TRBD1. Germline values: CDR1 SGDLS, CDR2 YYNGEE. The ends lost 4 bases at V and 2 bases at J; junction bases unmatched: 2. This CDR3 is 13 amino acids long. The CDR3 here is CASSRGPQETQYF. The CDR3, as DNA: TGTGCCAGCAGCAGGGGGCCGCAAGAGACCCAGTACTTC.

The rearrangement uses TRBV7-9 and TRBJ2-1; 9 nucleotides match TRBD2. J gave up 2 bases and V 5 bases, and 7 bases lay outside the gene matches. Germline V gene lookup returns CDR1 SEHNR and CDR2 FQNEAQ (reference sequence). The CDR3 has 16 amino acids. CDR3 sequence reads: CASSPSGAPTYNEQFF. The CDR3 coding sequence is TGTGCCAGCAGCCCTAGCGGGGCACCAACCTACAATGAGCAGTTCTTC.

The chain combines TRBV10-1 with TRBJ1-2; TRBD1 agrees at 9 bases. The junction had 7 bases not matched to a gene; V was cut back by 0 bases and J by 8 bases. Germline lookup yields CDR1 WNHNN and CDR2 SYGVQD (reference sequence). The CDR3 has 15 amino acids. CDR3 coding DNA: TGCGCCAGCAGTGAGTCTAGGACAGGGGCGGGCGGCTACACCTTC. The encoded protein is CASSESRTGAGGYTF.

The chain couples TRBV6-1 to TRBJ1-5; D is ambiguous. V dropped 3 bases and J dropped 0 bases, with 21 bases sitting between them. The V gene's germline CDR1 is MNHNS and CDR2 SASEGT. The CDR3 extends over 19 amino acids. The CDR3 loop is CASSENAASHRYSNQPQHF. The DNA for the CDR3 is TGTGCCAGCAGTGAGAATGCGGCTAGCCACAGATATAGCAATCAGCCCCAGCATTTT.

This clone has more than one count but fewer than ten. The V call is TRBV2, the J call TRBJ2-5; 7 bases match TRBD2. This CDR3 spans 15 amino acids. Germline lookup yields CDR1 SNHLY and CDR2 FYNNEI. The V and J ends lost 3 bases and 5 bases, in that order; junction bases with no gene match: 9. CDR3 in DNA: TGTGCCAGCAGTGATGGTACTAGCGTAAGGGAGACCCAGTACTTC. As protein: CASSDGTSVRETQYF.

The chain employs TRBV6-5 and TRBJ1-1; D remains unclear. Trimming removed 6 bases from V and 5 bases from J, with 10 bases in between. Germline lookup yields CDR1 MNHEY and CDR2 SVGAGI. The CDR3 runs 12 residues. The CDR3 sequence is CASRHQSTEAFF. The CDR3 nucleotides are TGTGCCAGCAGACATCAGTCGACTGAAGCTTTCTTT.

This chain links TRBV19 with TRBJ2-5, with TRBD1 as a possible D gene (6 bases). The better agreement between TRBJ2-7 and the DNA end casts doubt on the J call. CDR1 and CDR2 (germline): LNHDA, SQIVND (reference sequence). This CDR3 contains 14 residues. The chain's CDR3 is CASSISVRGFEQYF. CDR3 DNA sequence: TGTGCCAGTAGTATTTCGGTCAGGGGATTCGAGCAGTACTTC.

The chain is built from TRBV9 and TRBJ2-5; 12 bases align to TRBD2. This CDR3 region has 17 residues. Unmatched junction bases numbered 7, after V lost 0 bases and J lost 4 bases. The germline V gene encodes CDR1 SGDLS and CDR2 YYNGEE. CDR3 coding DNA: TGTGCCAGCAGCGTAGGGACTAGCGGGAATGTTGGAGAGACCCAGTACTTC. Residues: CASSVGTSGNVGETQYF.